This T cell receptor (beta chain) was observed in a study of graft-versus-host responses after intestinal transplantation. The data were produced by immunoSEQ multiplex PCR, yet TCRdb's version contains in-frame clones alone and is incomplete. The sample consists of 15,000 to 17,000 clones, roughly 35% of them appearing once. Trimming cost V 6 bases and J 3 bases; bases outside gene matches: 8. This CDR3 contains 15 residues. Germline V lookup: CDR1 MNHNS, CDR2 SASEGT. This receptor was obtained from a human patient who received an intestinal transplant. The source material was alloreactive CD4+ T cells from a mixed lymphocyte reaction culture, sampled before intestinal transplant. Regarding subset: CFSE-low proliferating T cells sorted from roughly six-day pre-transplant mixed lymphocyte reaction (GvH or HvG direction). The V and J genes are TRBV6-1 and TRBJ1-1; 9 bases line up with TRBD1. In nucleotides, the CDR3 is TGTGCCAGCAGCCTCACCGGGACAGGGTACACTGAAGCTTTCTTT. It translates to CASSLTGTGYTEAFF.